The text below deals with one T cell receptor beta chain. Its antigen is undetermined. The CDR3 runs to 12 residues. The germline gives CDR1 KGHSH, CDR2 LQKENI. The V gene lost 2 bases and the J gene lost 15 bases, with 14 bases spanning the gap. This sample was included in a study of CD8 T cells in ankylosing spondylitis. Study-level findings and limits: Apparently characteristic of ankylosing spondylitis blood was a TCR beta motif (fewer than 10 highly homologous variants). Matched ankylosing spondylitis synovial fluid reportedly contained a significantly enriched population of disease-linked clones.

Making the TCR beta libraries involved quantitative 5'-RACE with molecular barcodes. MiXCR was run by TCRdb on the 5' RACE reads, yielding one entry per CDR3 protein. The table shows fewer than 450,000 distinct CDR3 sequences, with 17% occurring only once. The chain has TRBV18 and TRBJ2-1, with unresolved D. The TCR originated in a male donor with ankylosing spondylitis. Source material: blood, either unsorted or a sorted T cell fraction (not recorded which). DNA for the CDR3: TGTGCCAGCTCACCAGATGCAGCTGGGCCGTTCTTC. Its translation: CASSPDAAGPFF.